The clone carrying this T cell receptor beta chain occurred a few times. The antigen remains unidentified. Germline CDR1 LGHNA, CDR2 YSLEER. The V end was cut by 8 bases, the J end by 2 bases, with 10 bases between. CDR3 length: 14 amino acids. This record belongs to a study of T-cell memory formation after mild COVID-19. Study results and limitations: Chiefly within CM and EM were the contracting CD4+ clones; CD8+ ones were within EMRA.

One entry per CDR3 protein, called by TCRdb with MiXCR from the 5' RACE reads. Counted here are about 250,000 distinct CDR3 sequences, roughly 15% occurring once; the ten biggest clones make up roughly 3.6%. What was sequenced was PBMCs or a T cell subset sorted from them (not recorded which). The receptor comes from a man between 18 and 29 years old who had mild COVID-19 (a few samples of this study predate the infection). Cell type and time point are not known. This chain connects TRBV4-3 to TRBJ2-6; no clear D. CDR3 DNA: TGCGCCAGCTCGGACGCACCTGGGGCCAACGTCCTGACTTTC. This sequence encodes CASSDAPGANVLTF.